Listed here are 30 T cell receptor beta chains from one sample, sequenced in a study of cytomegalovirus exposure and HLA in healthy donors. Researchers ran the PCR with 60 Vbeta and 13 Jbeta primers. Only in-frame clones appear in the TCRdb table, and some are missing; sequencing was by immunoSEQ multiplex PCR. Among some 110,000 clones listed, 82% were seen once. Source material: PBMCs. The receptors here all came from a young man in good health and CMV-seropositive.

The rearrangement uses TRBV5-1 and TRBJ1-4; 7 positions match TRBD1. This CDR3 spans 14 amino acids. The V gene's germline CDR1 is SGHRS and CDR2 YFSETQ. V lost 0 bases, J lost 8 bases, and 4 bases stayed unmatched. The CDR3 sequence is CASSLVPGGEKLFF. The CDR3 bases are TGCGCCAGCAGCTTGGTCCCAGGGGGGGAAAAACTGTTTTTT. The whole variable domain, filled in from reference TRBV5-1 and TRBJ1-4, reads KAGVTQTPRYLIKTRGQQVTLSCSPISGHRSVSWYQQTPGQGLQFLFEYFSETQRNKGNFPGRFSGRQFSNSRSEMNVSTLELGDSALYLCASSLVPGGEKLFFGSGTQLSVL.

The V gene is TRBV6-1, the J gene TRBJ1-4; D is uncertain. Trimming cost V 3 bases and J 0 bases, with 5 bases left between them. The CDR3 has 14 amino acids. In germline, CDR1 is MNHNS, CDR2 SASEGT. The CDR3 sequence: CASSDFATNEKLFF. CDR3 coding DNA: TGTGCCAGCAGTGACTTTGCAACTAATGAAAAACTGTTTTTT.

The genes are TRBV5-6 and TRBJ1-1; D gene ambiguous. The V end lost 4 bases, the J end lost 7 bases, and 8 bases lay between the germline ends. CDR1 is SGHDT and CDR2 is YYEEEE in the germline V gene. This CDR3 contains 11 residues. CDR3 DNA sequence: TGTGCCAGCAGCCTCGAGGGTGAAGCTTTCTTT. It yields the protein CASSLEGEAFF. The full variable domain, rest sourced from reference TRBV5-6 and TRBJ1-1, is DAGVTQSPTHLIKTRGQQVTLRCSPKSGHDTVSWYQQALGQGPQFIFQYYEEEERQRGNFPDRFSGHQFPNYSSELNVNALLLGDSALYLCASSLEGEAFFGQGTRLTVV.

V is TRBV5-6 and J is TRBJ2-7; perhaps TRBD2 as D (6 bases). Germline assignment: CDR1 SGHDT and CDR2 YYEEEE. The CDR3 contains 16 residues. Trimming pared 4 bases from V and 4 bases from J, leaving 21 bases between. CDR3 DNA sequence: TGTGCCAGCAGCCCCTTGGCGGGCGGGGACCTTTACGAGCAGTACGTC. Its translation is CASSPLAGGDLYEQYV.

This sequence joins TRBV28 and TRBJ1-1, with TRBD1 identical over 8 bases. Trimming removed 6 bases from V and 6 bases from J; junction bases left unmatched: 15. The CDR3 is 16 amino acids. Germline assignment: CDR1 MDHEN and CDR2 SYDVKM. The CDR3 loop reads CASRIQRADRGSEAFF. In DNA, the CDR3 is TGTGCCAGCAGGATTCAAAGGGCCGACAGGGGTTCTGAAGCTTTCTTT. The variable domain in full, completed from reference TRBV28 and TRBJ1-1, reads DVKVTQSSRYLVKRTGEKVFLECVQDMDHENMFWYRQDPGLGLRLIYFSYDVKMKEKGDIPEGYSVSREKKERFSLILESASTNQTSMYLCASRIQRADRGSEAFFGQGTRLTVV.

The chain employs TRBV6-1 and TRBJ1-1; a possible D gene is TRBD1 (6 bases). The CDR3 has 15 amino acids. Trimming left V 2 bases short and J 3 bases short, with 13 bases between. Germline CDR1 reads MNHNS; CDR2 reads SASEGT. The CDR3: CASSETGRKDTEAFF. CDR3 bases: TGTGCCAGCAGTGAAACAGGGCGAAAGGACACTGAAGCTTTCTTT.

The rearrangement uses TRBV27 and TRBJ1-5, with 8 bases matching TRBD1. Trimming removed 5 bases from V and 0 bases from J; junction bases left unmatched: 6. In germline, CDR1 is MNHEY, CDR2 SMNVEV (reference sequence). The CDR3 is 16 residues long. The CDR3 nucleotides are TGTGCCAGCAGTCTCGGGACAGGTTATAGCAATCAGCCCCAGCATTTT. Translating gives CASSLGTGYSNQPQHF.

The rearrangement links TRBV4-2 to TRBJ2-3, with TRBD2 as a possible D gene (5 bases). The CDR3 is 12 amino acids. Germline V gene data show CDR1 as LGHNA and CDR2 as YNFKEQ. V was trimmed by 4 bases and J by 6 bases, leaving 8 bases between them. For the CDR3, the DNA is TGTGCCAGCAGCCCCCCGGGGGATACGCAGTATTTT. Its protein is CASSPPGDTQYF.

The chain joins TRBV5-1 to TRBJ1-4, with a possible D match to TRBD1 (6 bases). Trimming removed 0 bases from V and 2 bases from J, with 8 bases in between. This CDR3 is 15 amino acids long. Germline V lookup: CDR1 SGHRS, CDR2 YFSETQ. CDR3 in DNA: TGCGCCAGCAGCTTGGCTGGACAGACTAATGAAAAACTGTTTTTT. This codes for CASSLAGQTNEKLFF.

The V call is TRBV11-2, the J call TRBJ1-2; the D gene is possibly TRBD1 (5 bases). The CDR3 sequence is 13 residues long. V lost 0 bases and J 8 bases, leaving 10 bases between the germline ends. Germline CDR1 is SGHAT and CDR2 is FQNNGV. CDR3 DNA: TGTGCCAGCAGCTTAGATCTGGAGGGGGGCTACACCTTC. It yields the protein CASSLDLEGGYTF.

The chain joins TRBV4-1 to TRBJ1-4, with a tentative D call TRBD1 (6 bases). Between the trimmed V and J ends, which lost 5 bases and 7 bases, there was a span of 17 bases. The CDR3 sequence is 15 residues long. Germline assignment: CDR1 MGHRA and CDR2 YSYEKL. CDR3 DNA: TGCGCCAGCAGCAGGACCGGGGGGCAGGGTGAAAAACTGTTTTTT. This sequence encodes CASSRTGGQGEKLFF.

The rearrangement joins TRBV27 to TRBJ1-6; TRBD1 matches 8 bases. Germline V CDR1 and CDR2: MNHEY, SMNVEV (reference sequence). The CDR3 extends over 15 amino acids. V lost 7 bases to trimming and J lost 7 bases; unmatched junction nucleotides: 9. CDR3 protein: CASTPGGQDNSPLHF. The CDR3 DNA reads TGTGCCAGCACCCCAGGGGGACAGGACAATTCACCCCTCCACTTT.

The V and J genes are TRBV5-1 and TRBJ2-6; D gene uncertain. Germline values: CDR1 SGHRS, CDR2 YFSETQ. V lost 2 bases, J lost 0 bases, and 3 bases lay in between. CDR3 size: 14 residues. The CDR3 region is CASSFGSGANVLTF. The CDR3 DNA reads TGCGCCAGCAGCTTCGGCTCTGGGGCCAACGTCCTGACTTTC.

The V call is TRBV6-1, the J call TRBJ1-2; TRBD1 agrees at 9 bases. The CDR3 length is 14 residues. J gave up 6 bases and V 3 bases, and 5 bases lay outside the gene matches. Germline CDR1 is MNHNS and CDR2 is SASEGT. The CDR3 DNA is TGTGCCAGCAGTGAGCGGGACAGGGTCCATGGCTACACCTTC. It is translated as CASSERDRVHGYTF.

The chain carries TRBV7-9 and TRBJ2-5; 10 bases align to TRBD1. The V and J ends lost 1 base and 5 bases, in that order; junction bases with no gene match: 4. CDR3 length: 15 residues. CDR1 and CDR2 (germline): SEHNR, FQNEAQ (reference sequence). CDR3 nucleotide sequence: TGTGCCAGCAGCTTAGTCGACAGGGGGCAGGAGACCCAGTACTTC. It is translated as CASSLVDRGQETQYF.

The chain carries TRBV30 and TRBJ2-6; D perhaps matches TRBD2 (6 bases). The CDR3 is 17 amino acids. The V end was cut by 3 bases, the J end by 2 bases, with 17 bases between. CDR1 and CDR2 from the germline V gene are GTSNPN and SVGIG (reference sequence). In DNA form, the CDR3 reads TGTGCCTGGAGGAAGCTTGCCGGAGGGCCTGGGGCCAACGTCCTGACTTTC. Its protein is CAWRKLAGGPGANVLTF.

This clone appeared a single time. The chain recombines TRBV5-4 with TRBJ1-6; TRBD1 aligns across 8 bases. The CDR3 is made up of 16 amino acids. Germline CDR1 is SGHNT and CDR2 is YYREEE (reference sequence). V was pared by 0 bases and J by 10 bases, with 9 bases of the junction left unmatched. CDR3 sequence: CASSLAGRGRLSPLHF. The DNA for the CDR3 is TGTGCCAGCAGCTTGGCTGGCAGGGGGCGATTGTCACCCCTCCACTTT.

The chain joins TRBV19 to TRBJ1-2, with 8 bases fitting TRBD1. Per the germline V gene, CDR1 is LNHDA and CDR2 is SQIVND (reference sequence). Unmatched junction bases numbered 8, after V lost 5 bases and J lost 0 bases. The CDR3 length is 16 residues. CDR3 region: CASSPRTGNANYGYTF. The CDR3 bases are TGTGCCAGTAGTCCACGGACAGGGAACGCTAACTATGGCTACACCTTC.

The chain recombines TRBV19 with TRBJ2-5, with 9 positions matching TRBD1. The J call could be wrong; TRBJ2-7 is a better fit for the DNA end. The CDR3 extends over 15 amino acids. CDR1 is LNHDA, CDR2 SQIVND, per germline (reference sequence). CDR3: CASSSSGQGLYEQYF. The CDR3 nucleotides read TGTGCCAGTAGTTCGTCGGGACAGGGCCTCTACGAGCAGTACTTC.

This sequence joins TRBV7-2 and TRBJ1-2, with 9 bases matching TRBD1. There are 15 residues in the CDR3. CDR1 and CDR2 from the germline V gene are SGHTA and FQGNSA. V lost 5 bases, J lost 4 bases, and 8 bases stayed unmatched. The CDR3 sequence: CASSLTGQGVYGYTF. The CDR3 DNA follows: TGTGCCAGCAGCCTTACGGGACAGGGAGTCTATGGCTACACCTTC.

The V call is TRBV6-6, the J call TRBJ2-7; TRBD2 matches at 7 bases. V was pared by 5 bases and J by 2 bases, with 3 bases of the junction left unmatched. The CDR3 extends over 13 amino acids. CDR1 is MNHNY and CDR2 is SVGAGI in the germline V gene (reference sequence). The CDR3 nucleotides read TGTGCCAGCAGTACCGGACTAGCCTACGAGCAGTACGTC. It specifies CASSTGLAYEQYV.

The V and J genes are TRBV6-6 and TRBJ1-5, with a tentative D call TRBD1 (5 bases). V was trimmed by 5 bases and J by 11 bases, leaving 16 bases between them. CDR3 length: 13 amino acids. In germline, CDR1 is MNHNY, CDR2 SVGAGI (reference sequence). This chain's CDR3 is CASSNGGVGAQHF. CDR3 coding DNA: TGTGCCAGCAGTAATGGAGGGGTCGGGGCCCAGCATTTT.

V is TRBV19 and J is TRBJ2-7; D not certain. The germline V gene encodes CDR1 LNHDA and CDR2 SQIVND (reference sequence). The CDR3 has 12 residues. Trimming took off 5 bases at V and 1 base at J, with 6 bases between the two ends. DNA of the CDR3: TGTGCCAGTAGTTACAGATCCTACGAGCAGTACGTC. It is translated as CASSYRSYEQYV.

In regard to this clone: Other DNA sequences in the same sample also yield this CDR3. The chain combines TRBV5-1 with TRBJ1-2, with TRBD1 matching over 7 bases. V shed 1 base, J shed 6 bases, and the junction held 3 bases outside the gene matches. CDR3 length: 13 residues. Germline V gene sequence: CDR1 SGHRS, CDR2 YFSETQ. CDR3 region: CASSLTGADGYTF. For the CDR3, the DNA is TGCGCCAGCAGCTTGACAGGGGCTGATGGCTACACCTTC.

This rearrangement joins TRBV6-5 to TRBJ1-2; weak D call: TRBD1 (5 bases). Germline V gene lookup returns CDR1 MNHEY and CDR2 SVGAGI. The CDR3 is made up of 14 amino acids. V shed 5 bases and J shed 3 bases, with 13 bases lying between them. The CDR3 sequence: CASSEGGAHYGYTF. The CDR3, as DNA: TGTGCCAGCAGTGAAGGTGGGGCTCACTATGGCTACACCTTC.

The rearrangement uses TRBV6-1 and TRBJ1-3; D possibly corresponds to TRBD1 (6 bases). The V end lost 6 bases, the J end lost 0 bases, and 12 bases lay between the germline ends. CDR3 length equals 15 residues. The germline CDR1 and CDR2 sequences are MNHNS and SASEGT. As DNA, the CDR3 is TGTGCCAGCAGATCTCACAGGGCCTCTGGAAACACCATATATTTT. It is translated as CASRSHRASGNTIYF.

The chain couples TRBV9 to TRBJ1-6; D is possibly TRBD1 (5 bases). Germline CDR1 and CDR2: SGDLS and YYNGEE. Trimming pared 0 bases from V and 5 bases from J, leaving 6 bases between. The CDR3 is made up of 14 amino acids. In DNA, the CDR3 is TGTGCCAGCAGCGTAGAGACAGATAATTCACCCCTCCACTTT. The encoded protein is CASSVETDNSPLHF.

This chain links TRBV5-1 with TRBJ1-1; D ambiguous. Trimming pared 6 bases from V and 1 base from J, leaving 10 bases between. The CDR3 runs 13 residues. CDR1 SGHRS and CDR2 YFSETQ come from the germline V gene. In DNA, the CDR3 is TGCGCCAGCACCAAAAACGGGAACACTGAAGCTTTCTTT. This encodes CASTKNGNTEAFF.

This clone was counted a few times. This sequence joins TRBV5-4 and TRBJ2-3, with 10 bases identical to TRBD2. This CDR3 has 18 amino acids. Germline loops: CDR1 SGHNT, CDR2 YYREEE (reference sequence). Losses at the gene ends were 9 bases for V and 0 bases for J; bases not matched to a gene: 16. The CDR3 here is CATSPELAGAGSTDTQYF. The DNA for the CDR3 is TGTGCCACCTCGCCGGAGCTAGCGGGAGCGGGGAGCACAGATACGCAGTATTTT.

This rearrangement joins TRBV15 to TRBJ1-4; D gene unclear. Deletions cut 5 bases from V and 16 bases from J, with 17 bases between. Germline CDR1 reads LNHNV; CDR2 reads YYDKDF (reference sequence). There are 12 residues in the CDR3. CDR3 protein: CATSPRGETPFF. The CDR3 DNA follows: TGTGCCACCAGCCCTCGAGGTGAAACTCCGTTTTTT.